Shown below are 5 T cell receptor beta chains from a single sample sequenced in a study of Graves' ophthalmopathy and Graves' hyperthyroidism. For repertoire sequencing, the TCR beta CDR3 regions were amplified from RNA transcripts. RT-PCR with HTBI primers came first, then second-round multiplex PCR. TCRdb processed the multiplex PCR reads anew with MiXCR; each CDR3 protein has one entry. The table has tens of thousands of distinct CDR3 sequences, approximately 48% seen once; the top ten hold approximately 7%. The sample consisted of peripheral blood. These TCRs come from an adult woman with stable Graves' hyperthyroidism.

The rearrangement joins TRBV25-1 to TRBJ1-5; D may be TRBD1 (5 bases). CDR1 and CDR2 (germline): MGHDK, SYGVNS. The ends were cut back, 2 bases at V and 6 bases at J, with 11 bases in the middle. The CDR3 contains 14 residues. In DNA form, the CDR3 reads TGTGCCAGCAGTGAAGGGGGGTCCGCTCAGCCCCAGCATTTT. Amino acids: CASSEGGSAQPQHF.

This chain joins TRBV28 and TRBJ2-1; 9 bases align to TRBD2. The V and J ends lost 10 bases and 0 bases, in that order; junction bases with no gene match: 13. The CDR3 sequence is 17 residues long. Germline CDR1 is MDHEN and CDR2 is SYDVKM. CDR3 loop: CATNLAGVGCSYNEQFF. The CDR3 region has the DNA TGTGCCACCAACTTAGCGGGAGTGGGGTGCTCCTACAATGAGCAGTTCTTC.

There are a few counts of this clonotype. The chain carries TRBV19 and TRBJ2-2; 8 nucleotides align to TRBD1. Germline CDR1 is LNHDA and CDR2 is SQIVND (reference sequence). The CDR3 sequence is 18 residues long. J gave up 1 base and V 4 bases, and 11 bases lay outside the gene matches. DNA of the CDR3: TGTGCCAGTAGTAGTCAGCACAGGACAGGGAAGAACACCGGGGAGCTGTTTTTT. It translates to CASSSQHRTGKNTGELFF.

Judged by abundance, this clonotype is medium-sized (0.01 to 0.1%). The chain carries TRBV15 and TRBJ2-7, with 9 bases that match TRBD2. V lost 1 base and J lost 0; bases outside the gene matches: 13. Per the germline V gene, CDR1 is LNHNV and CDR2 is YYDKDF (reference sequence). The CDR3 length is 19 residues. As DNA, the CDR3 is TGTGCCACCAGCAGAGGACAGGGTGGGCTAGCGGGGAGCTCCTACGAGCAGTACTTC. Translation: CATSRGQGGLAGSSYEQYF.

This chain links TRBV5-5 with TRBJ1-2, with D perhaps TRBD1 (6 bases). CDR1 and CDR2 from the germline V gene are SGHKS and YYEKEE (reference sequence). This CDR3 is built from 13 residues. With 2 bases removed from V and 12 bases from J, the gap between germline ends came to 17 bases. The CDR3 spells CASSFRRGNGNTF. In DNA, the CDR3 is TGTGCCAGCAGCTTTCGCAGGGGAAATGGAAACACCTTC.